This TCR beta chain emerged from a study of glioma-infiltrating T cells after dendritic cell vaccination listed by TCRdb under 2016. About the full investigation: A cohort of some 15 glioblastoma patients from Phase I and II dendritic cell vaccination trials was included, of whom 9 were newly diagnosed and 6 had recurrent disease. Autologous tumor lysate-pulsed dendritic cell vaccination was administered to the patients between about 2002 and 2013. To make the vaccine, monocyte-derived dendritic cells were cultured for approximately 7 days with IL-4 and GM-CSF and then pulsed overnight with autologous tumor lysate. Each patient was given three intradermal dendritic cell vaccine injections, spaced two weeks apart, in the arm below the axilla. Tumor-infiltrating lymphocyte content was quantified and tumor and blood repertoires were compared in dendritic cell-vaccinated glioblastoma patients by deep sequencing of TCR beta CDR3 regions. Survival after dendritic cell vaccination was correlated with TCR sequencing metrics, including TIL content and tumor-blood repertoire overlap. What the authors observed across the whole study: The three-group TCR overlap response model was described as speculative and requiring prospective validation. After dendritic cell vaccination, a higher estimated pretreatment TIL content predicted longer time to progression and longer overall survival. The cohort was small and heterogeneous, and full blood and tumor sets were available for few patients, with initial-recurrent tumor pairs available for even fewer patients. TCR clonality showed no direct relationship with survival, which suggests that a diverse polyclonal response may be important.

CDR1 and CDR2 are drawn from the germline V gene (reference sequence): SGHNT, YYREEE. The CDR3, from cysteine to phenylalanine, totals 16 residues. This entry keeps only the CDR3 DNA: 48 bases, framed from base 1. Trimming takes 1 base off V and 6 bases off J; junction bases not matched to a gene: 9. The immunoSEQ assay amplified TCRB CDR3 regions from around 2.1 micrograms of genomic DNA, or from all available DNA when less than that amount was available. For multiplex PCR, 60 forward primers for TCR V beta segments and 13 reverse primers for J beta segments were used. To estimate the number of reads per starting template, synthetic control templates were added to each sample at limiting dilution. Sequencing produced 87 bp reads on the Illumina HiSeq System. The paper's processing steps were these. PCR and sequencing errors were removed by a nearest neighbor algorithm that merged closely related sequences. TCR overlap was defined as the percentage of unique tumor TCR beta sequences that were also present in the same patient's peripheral blood. TCRdb retrieved this table from immuneACCESS and kept in-frame rearrangements only. Not all clones are present; in checked studies, unresolved V genes account for under half, and no reason is known for the remainder. That table furnishes V, J and clone size, whereas the DNA furnished D and trimming. Recorded for this sample are under 75,000 clones; approximately 81% of them occurred a single time. About 8.3% of the sample comes from the top ten.

Per the publication, the time point label means: after dendritic cell vaccination, including at tumor progression/relapse. Patients were selected for having adequate residual fresh-frozen tumor tissue and more than two years of available survival data. An isocitrate dehydrogenase mutation was not carried by any of the glioblastoma patients, although molecular status was otherwise variable. PBMC were collected before vaccination, two weeks after the third vaccination, and at tumor progression when it occurred. The Qiagen DNeasy Blood extraction Kit was used to extract genomic DNA. Details on this clone: The antigen it binds to is not known. Base qualities are not recorded, but no much larger clone differs from it by a single base.

Recombination linked TRBV5-4 to TRBJ2-3, with TRBD2 matching 9 junction bases. The specimen comprised blood, sampled after dendritic cell vaccination. This clonotype was obtained from a human donor with glioblastoma. The nucleotide sequence is TGTGCCAGCAGCTTGCGGGGCGGGGGGGGCGGTGATACGCAGTATTTT. This is translated as CASSLRGGGGGDTQYF.